Following are 5 T cell receptor beta chains from one sample sequenced in a study of identical twins. TCRdb re-analysed the 5' RACE reads in MiXCR, keeping a single row per CDR3 protein. The sample has approximately 240,000 distinct CDR3 sequences; more than 12% are singletons. Sequencing was done on a sample of memory (CD45RO+) T cells sorted from blood. Receptors originate from a young woman in good health.

The sample holds a few counts of this clonotype. CDR3 in amino acids: CASSERNTQYF. The CDR3 DNA is TGTGCCAGCAGCGAACGGAATACGCAGTATTTT. The rearrangement links TRBV7-2 to TRBJ2-3, with D unclear. Trimming left V 5 bases short and J 7 bases short, with 7 bases between. This CDR3 has 11 residues. Germline CDR1 reads SGHTA; CDR2 reads FQGNSA.

The rearrangement joins TRBV20-1 to TRBJ2-7; 8 bases are a match to TRBD2. In germline, CDR1 is DFQATT, CDR2 SNEGSKA (reference sequence). V lost 5 bases and J lost 3; bases outside the gene matches: 6. The CDR3 has 13 residues. The chain's CDR3 is CSAGVAGRYEQYF. The DNA for the CDR3 is TGCAGTGCTGGGGTAGCGGGACGCTACGAGCAGTACTTC.

At least ten counts were recorded for this clonotype. The CDR3: CASEGGGVGHEQYF. The DNA of the CDR3 is TGCGCCTCGGAGGGGGGAGGAGTAGGCCACGAGCAGTACTTC. This chain connects TRBV5-1 to TRBJ2-7, with D possibly called TRBD1 or TRBD2 (6 bases each). The ends were cut back, 10 bases at V and 5 bases at J, with 22 bases in the middle. This CDR3 is 14 amino acids long. Germline loops: CDR1 SGHRS, CDR2 YFSETQ.

The rearrangement uses TRBV10-3 and TRBJ1-5; D is undetermined. Trimming removed 0 bases at V and 1 base at J, with 7 bases between. Germline V gene data show CDR1 as ENHRY and CDR2 as SYGVKD. This CDR3 has 15 amino acids. The CDR3 region is CAISESDLSNQPQHF. The CDR3 DNA is TGTGCCATCAGTGAGTCTGACCTCAGCAATCAGCCCCAGCATTTT.

V is TRBV16 and J is TRBJ1-2, with D perhaps TRBD1 (6 bases). In germline, CDR1 is KGHSY, CDR2 FQNENV. CDR3 length: 12 residues. The V end lost 2 bases, the J end lost 6 bases, and 7 bases lay between the germline ends. The CDR3 region is CASSQAGDGYTF. The CDR3 nucleotides are TGTGCCAGCAGCCAAGCAGGGGATGGCTACACCTTC.